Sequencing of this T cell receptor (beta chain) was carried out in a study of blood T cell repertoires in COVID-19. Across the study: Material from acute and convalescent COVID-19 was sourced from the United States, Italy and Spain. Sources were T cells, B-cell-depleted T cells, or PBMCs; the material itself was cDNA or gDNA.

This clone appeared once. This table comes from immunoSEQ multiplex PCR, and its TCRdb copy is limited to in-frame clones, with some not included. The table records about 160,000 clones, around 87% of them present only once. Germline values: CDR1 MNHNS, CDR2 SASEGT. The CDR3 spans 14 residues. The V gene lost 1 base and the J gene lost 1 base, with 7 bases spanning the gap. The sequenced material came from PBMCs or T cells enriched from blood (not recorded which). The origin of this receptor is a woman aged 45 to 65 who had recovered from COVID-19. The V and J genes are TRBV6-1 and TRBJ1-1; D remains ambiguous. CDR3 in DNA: TGTGCCAGCAGTGAAGAGAGGCGGAACACTGAAGCTTTCTTT. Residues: CASSEERRNTEAFF.